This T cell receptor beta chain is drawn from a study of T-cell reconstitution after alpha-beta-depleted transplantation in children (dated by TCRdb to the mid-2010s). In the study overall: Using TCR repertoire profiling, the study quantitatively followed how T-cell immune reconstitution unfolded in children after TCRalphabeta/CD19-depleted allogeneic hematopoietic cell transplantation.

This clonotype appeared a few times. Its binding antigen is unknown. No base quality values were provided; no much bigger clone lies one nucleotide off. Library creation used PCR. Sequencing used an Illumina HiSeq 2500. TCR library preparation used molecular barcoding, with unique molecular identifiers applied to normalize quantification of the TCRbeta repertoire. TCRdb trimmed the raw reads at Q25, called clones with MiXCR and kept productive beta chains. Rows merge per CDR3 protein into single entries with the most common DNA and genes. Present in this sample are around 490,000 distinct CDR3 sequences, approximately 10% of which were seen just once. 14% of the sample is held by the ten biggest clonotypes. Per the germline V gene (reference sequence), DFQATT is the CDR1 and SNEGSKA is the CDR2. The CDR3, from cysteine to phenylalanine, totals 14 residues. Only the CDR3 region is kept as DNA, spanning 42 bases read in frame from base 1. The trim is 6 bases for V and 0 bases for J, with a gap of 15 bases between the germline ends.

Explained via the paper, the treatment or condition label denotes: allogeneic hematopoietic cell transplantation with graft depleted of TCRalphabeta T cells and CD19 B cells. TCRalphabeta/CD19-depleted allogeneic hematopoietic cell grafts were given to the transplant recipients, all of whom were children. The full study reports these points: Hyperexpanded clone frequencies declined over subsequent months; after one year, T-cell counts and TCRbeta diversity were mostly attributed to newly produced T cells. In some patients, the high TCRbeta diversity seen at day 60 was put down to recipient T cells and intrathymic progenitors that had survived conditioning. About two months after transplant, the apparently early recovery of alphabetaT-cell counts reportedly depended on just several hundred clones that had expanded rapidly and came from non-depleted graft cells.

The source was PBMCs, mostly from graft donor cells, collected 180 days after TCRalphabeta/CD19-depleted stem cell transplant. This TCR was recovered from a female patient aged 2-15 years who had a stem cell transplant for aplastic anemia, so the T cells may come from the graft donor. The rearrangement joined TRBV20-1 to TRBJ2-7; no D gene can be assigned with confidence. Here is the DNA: TGCAGTGCCAAGGGCAGACATTTCTCCTACGAGCAGTACTTC. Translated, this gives CSAKGRHFSYEQYF.